The rows below give T cell receptor beta chains drawn from one sample of a study of spatial heterogeneity in lung cancer. MiXCR was run by TCRdb on the 5' RACE reads, yielding one entry per CDR3 protein. The table records 45,000 to 65,000 distinct CDR3 sequences, roughly 8.1% of them present only once. The material was PBMCs, obtained at follow-up. The origin of the receptors is a female donor with early-stage non-small cell lung cancer. Each CDR3 is given without its conserved first and last residue.

>TRBV7-8|TRBJ2-7
ASSFEGTGYEQY
>TRBV2|TRBJ1-2
ASIVGRGYT
>TRBV6-1|TRBJ2-3
AGSGQGIDTQY
>TRBV7-9|TRBJ1-2
ASSSQGSGYT
>TRBV5-1|TRBJ2-5
ASSLGIAGQETQY
>TRBV5-1|TRBJ1-1
ASSPGAMNTEAF
>TRBV5-1|TRBJ2-7
ASSPSEGLYEQY
>TRBV12-3/TRBV12-4|TRBJ1-2
ASSPPAGRNYGYT
>TRBV20-1|TRBJ2-1
SARDLSGLNEQF
>TRBV18|TRBJ2-1
ASSLSGGSYNEQF
>TRBV7-9|TRBJ2-2
ASGDRFTGELF
>TRBV5-1|TRBJ2-3
ASSWSDGHTDTQY
>TRBV20-1|TRBJ1-5
SANREFQPQH
>TRBV6-6|TRBJ1-5
ASSHERTGGEFDQPQH